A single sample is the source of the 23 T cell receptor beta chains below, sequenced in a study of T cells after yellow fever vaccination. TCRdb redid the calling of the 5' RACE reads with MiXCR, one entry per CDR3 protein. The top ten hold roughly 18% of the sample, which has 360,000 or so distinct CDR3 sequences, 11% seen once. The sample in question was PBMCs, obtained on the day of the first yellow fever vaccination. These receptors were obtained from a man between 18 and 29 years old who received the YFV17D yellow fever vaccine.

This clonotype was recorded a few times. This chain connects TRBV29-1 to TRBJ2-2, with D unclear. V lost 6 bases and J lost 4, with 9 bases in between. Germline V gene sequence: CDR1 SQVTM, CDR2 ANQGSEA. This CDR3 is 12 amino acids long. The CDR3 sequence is CSVAAFTGELFF. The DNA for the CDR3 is TGCAGCGTGGCCGCGTTCACCGGGGAGCTGTTTTTT.

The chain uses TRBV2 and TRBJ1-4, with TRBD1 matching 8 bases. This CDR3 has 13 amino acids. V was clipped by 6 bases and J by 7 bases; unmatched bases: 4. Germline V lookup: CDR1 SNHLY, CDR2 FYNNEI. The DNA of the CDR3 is TGTGCCAGCAGAACAGGGGGTGCTGAAAAACTGTTTTTT. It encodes CASRTGGAEKLFF.

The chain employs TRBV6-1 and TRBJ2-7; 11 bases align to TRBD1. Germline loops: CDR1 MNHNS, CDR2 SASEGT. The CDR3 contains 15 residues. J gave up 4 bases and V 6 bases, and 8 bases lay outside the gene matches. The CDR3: CASSHGQGALYEQYF. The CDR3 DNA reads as TGTGCCAGCAGCCATGGACAGGGGGCTTTATACGAGCAGTACTTC.

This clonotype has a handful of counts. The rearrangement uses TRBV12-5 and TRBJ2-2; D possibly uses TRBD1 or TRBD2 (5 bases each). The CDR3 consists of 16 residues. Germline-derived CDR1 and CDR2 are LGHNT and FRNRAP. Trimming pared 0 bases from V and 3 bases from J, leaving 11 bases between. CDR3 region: CASGLVLGDDTGELFF. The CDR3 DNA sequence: TGTGCTAGTGGTTTGGTACTTGGGGACGACACCGGGGAGCTGTTTTTT.

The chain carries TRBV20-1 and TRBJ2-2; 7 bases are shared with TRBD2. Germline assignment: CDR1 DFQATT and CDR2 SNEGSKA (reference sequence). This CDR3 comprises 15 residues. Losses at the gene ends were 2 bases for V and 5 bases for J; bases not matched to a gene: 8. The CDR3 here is CSARQPAGITGELFF. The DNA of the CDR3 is TGCAGTGCTAGACAGCCAGCGGGGATAACCGGGGAGCTGTTTTTT.

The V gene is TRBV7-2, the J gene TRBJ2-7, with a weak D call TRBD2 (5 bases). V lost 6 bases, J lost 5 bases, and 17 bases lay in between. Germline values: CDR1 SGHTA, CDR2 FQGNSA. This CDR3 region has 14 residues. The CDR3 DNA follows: TGTGCCAGCAGGGAGGCGTCCCGGCCGGACGAGCAGTACTTC. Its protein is CASREASRPDEQYF.

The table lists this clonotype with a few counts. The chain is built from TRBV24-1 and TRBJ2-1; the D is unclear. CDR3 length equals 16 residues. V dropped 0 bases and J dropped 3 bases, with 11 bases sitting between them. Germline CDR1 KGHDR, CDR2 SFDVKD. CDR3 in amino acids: CATSDLRHTSYNEQFF. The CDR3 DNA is TGTGCCACCAGTGATTTGAGGCACACGAGCTACAATGAGCAGTTCTTC.

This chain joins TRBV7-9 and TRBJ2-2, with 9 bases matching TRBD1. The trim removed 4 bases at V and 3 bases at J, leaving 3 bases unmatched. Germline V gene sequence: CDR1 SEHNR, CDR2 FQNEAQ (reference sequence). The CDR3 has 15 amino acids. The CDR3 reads CASSSGQGYTGELFF. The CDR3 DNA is TGTGCCAGCAGCTCGGGACAGGGCTACACCGGGGAGCTGTTTTTT.

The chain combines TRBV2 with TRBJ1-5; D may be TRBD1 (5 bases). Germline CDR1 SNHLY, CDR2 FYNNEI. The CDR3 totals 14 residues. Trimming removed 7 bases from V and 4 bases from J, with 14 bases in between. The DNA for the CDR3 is TGTGCCAGCACGGTTAGGGGCTCTAATCAGCCCCAGCATTTT. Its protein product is CASTVRGSNQPQHF.

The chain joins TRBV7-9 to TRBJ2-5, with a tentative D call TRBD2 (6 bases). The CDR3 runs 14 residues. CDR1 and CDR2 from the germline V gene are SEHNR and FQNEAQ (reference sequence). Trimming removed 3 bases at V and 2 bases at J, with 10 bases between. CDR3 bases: TGTGCCAGCAGCTTTGCGGGGAAACAAGAGACCCAGTACTTC. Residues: CASSFAGKQETQYF.

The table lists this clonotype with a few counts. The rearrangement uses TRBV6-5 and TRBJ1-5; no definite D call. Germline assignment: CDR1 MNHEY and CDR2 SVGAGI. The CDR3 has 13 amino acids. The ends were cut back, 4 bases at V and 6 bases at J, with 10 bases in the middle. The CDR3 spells CASSSFMTQPQHF. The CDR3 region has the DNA TGTGCCAGCAGTTCCTTTATGACTCAGCCCCAGCATTTT.

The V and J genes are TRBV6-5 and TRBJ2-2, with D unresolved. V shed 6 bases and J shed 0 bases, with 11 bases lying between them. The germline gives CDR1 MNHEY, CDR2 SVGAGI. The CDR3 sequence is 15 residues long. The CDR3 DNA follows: TGTGCCAGCAGCTACAAACCCTCGAACACCGGGGAGCTGTTTTTT. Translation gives CASSYKPSNTGELFF.

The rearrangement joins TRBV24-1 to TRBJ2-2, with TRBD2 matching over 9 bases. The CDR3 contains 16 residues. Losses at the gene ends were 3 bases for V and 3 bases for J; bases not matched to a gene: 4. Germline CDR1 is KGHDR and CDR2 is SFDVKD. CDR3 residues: CATSDRRGGDTGELFF. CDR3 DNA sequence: TGTGCCACCAGTGATCGGCGGGGGGGTGACACCGGGGAGCTGTTTTTT.

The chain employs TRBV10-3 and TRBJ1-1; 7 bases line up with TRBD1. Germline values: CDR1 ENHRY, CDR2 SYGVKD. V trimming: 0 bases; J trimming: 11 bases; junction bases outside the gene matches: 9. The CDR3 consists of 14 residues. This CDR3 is CAISESTGSFKAFF. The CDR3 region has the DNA TGTGCCATCAGTGAGTCGACAGGGTCGTTCAAGGCTTTCTTT.

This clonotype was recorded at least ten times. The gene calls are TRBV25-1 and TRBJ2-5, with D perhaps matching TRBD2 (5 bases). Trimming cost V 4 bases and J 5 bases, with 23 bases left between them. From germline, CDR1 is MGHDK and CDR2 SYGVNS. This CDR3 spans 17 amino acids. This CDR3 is CASSGPSGTRGGETQYF. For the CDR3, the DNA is TGTGCCAGCAGTGGACCGAGCGGCACCCGGGGTGGGGAGACCCAGTACTTC.

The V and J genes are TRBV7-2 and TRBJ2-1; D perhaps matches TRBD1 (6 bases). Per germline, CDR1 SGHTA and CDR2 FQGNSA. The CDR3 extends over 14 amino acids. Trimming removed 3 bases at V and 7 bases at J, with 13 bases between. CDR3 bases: TGTGCCAGCAGCTTCCAGGGGTGGGGGAATGAGCAGTTCTTC. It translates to CASSFQGWGNEQFF.

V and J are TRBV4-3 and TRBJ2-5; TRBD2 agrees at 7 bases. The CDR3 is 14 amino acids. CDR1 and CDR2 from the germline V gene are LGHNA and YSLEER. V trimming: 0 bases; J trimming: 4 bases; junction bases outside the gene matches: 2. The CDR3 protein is CASSQEGRGETQYF. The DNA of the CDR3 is TGCGCCAGCAGCCAAGAGGGGAGGGGAGAGACCCAGTACTTC.

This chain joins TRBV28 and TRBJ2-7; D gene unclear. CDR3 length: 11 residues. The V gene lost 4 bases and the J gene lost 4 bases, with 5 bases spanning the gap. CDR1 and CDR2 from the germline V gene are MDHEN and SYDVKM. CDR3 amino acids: CASSSVYEQYV. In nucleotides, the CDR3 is TGTGCCAGCAGTTCAGTTTACGAGCAGTACGTC.

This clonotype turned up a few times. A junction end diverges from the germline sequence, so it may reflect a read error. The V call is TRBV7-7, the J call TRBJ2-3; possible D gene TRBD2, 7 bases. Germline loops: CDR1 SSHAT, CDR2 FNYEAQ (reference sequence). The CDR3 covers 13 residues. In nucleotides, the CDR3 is TGTGCTAGCAGCCCGGGGGGCTCAGATACGCAGTATTTT. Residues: CASSPGGSDTQYF.

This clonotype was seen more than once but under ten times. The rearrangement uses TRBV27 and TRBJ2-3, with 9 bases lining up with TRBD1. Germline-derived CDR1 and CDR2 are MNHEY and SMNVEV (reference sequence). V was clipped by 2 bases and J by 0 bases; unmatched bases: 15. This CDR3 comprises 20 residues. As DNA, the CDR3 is TGTGCCAGCAGTTTAAGCCCCGACAGGGGGATCGGAAGTAGCACAGATACGCAGTATTTT. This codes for CASSLSPDRGIGSSTDTQYF.

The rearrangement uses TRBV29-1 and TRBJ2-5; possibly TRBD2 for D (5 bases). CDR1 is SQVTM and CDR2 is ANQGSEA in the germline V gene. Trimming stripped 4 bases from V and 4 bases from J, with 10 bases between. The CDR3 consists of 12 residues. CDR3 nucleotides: TGCAGCGTTGCACCCGGGGTAGAGACCCAGTACTTC. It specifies CSVAPGVETQYF. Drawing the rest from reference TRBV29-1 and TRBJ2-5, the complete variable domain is SAVISQKPSRDICQRGTSLTIQCQVDSQVTMMFWYRQQPGQSLTLIATANQGSEATYESGFVIDKFPISRPNLTFSTLTVSNMSPEDSSIYLCSVAPGVETQYFGPGTRLLVL.

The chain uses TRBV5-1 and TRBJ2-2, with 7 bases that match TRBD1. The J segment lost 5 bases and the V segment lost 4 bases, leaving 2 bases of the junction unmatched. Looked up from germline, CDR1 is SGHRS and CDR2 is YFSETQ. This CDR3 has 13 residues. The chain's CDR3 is CASSGTETGELFF. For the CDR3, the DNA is TGCGCCAGCAGCGGGACAGAGACCGGGGAGCTGTTTTTT. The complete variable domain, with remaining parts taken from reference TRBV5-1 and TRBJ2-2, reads KAGVTQTPRYLIKTRGQQVTLSCSPISGHRSVSWYQQTPGQGLQFLFEYFSETQRNKGNFPGRFSGRQFSNSRSEMNVSTLELGDSALYLCASSGTETGELFFGEGSRLTVL.

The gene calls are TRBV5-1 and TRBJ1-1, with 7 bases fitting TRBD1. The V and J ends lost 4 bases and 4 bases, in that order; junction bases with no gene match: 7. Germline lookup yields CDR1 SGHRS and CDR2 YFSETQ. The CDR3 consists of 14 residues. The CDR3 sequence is CASSRGDRVTEAFF. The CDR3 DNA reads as TGCGCCAGCAGCCGCGGAGACAGGGTCACTGAAGCTTTCTTT. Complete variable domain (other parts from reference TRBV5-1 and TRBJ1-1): KAGVTQTPRYLIKTRGQQVTLSCSPISGHRSVSWYQQTPGQGLQFLFEYFSETQRNKGNFPGRFSGRQFSNSRSEMNVSTLELGDSALYLCASSRGDRVTEAFFGQGTRLTVV.